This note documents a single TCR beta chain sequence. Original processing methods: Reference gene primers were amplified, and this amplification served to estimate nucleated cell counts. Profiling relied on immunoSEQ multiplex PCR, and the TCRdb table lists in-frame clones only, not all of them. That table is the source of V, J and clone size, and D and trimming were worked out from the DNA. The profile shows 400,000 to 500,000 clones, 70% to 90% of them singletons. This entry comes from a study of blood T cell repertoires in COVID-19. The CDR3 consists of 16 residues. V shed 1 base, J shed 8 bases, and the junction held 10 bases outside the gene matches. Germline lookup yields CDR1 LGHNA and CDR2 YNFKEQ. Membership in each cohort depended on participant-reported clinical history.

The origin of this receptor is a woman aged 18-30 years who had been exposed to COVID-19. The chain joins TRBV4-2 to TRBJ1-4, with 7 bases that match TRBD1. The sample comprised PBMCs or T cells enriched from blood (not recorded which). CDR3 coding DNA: TGTGCCAGCAGCCAAGCCACGACAGGGCTGGGGGAAAAACTGTTTTTT. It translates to CASSQATTGLGEKLFF.